This entry features one TCR beta chain sequence. Its antigen is currently unknown. The data derive from a study of cytomegalovirus exposure and HLA in healthy donors. Study conclusions and caveats: Reportedly, cytomegalovirus status was diagnosed with high sensitivity and specificity. In most subjects, TCR beta sequences reportedly gave accurate predictions of HLA-A and HLA-B alleles.

The PCR contained 60 Vbeta and 13 Jbeta primers. Profiling relied on immunoSEQ multiplex PCR, and the TCRdb table lists in-frame clones only, not all of them. This sample has 130,000 or so clones; around 80% occur once, and the top ten carry about 3.1%. This TCR came from a man aged 35 to 55 in good health and CMV-seronegative. Sequences were obtained from PBMCs.

In DNA form, the CDR3 reads TGTGCCAGCAGTCCGGGACAGGTTAACTATGGCTACACCTTC. Amino acid sequence: CASSPGQVNYGYTF. This sequence joins TRBV28 and TRBJ1-2; TRBD1 matches at 8 bases. With V trimmed by 5 bases and J by 1 base, 3 bases remained unmatched. Germline CDR1 MDHEN, CDR2 SYDVKM. This CDR3 is 14 amino acids long.